The sequence of this T cell receptor (beta chain) was determined in a study of blood T cell repertoires in COVID-19 (dated by TCRdb to about 2020). With regard to the full study: Samples from collaborators originated in the United States, Italy and Spain and spanned both the acute and convalescent phases of COVID-19. The prospective study material was composed of cDNA or gDNA derived from T cells, B-cell-depleted T cells, or PBMCs. Deeply sampled blood TCRbeta repertoires from subjects exposed to, actively infected with, or recovered from COVID-19 were included in the dataset. A freely available public database, intended as a resource for researchers studying the immune response to SARS-CoV-2, is where the repertoires were released. Samples were obtained from the ongoing ImmuneRACE study (first 160 participants) and from roughly 1,300 subjects provided by 6 global collaborators. Sample metadata almost always included a de-identified subject ID, COVID-19 status, age in years and sex. Where HLA class I and class II types were available, the types were taken from metadata supplied by the sample provider, not from assay-based typing.

What the research found in general, with its limitations: The amount of clinical and demographic metadata varied by source and participant and was provided uncurated.

Each collaborating institution followed its own protocols to collect whole blood in K2EDTA tubes. For TCRbeta analysis, collaborators shipped samples as frozen whole blood, isolated PBMCs, or DNA extracted from either of those sample types. With regard to this clone: It has no known antigen specificity. No much larger clonotype is one base removed from it; base qualities were not supplied.

The immunoSEQ Assay, a bias-controlled multiplex PCR, was used to amplify TCRbeta CDR3 regions from genomic DNA. The authors processed their data as follows. The number of nucleated cells in each sample was estimated by amplification of reference gene primers within the assay. To quantify the absolute abundance of each unique TCRbeta CDR3 rearrangement, sequence reads were collapsed and filtered. For each sample, productive Simpson clonality was calculated as the square root of Simpson's diversity index across productive rearrangements. Held by TCRdb, this immuneACCESS table contains in-frame sequences only and omits some clones. Under half of the omission traces to an unresolved V gene where checked; the cause of the rest is unknown. Clone size and the V and J calls come from that table; the DNA yielded D and trimming. Present in this sample are some 150,000 clones, 65% to 90% of which were seen just once. 6.5% to 9% of the sample lies in the top ten.

From the cysteine up to the phenylalanine, the CDR3 has a length of 15 residues. CDR3 DNA is the only sequence kept; it has 45 bases, read in frame from the first base. Reading the germline V gene gives CDR1 LGHNA and CDR2 YNFKEQ. V and J are truncated by 1 base and 1 base respectively, leaving an intervening sequence of 10 bases. The V and J segments used are TRBV4-2 and TRBJ1-1; the D gene is perhaps TRBD1, from 5 matching bases. The sequenced sample was peripheral blood. The sequence came from a woman aged 50 to 65 in a cohort sampled during active or convalescent COVID-19. This receptor carries the CDR3 CASSQVAGSNTEAFF. The DNA sequence is as follows: TGTGCCAGCAGCCAAGTTGCAGGGTCGAACACTGAAGCTTTCTTT.